The next 15 T cell receptor beta chains were all read from a single sample in a study of cytomegalovirus exposure and HLA in healthy donors. Generated by immunoSEQ multiplex PCR, the TCRdb table keeps only in-frame clones and is missing some. The sample lists some 170,000 clones, around 96% seen once, with approximately 0.82% in the top ten. Sample: PBMCs. The source is a woman aged 18 to 35 in good health and CMV-seronegative.

This sequence joins TRBV6-1 and TRBJ1-6, with D maybe TRBD1 (5 bases). V was shortened by 7 bases and J by 5 bases, with 12 bases between the two germline ends. CDR1 and CDR2 (germline): MNHNS, SASEGT. The CDR3 contains 14 residues. This chain's CDR3 is CASKEYRNNSPLHF. CDR3 coding DNA: TGTGCCAGCAAAGAATACAGGAATAATTCACCCCTCCACTTT.

The chain joins TRBV11-2 to TRBJ2-7; 11 bases agree with TRBD2. The V gene's germline CDR1 is SGHAT and CDR2 FQNNGV. With 1 base clipped from V and 0 bases from J, the junction kept 5 bases outside the gene matches. CDR3 length equals 17 residues. CDR3 region: CASSLGGLAGLSYEQYF. The CDR3 DNA follows: TGTGCCAGCAGCTTAGGAGGACTAGCGGGCCTCTCCTACGAGCAGTACTTC.

V is TRBV7-8 and J is TRBJ1-2, with D maybe TRBD1 (5 bases). The germline V and J ends were trimmed by 2 bases and 4 bases, with 17 bases remaining between them. Germline loops: CDR1 SGHVS, CDR2 FQNEAQ. The CDR3 spans 16 residues. The CDR3 loop reads CASSLRDSAGRYGYTF. For the CDR3, the DNA is TGTGCCAGCAGCTTAAGGGACTCCGCAGGCCGCTATGGCTACACCTTC.

The rearrangement uses TRBV29-1 and TRBJ2-3; 8 bases fit TRBD1. In germline, CDR1 is SQVTM, CDR2 ANQGSEA. The V gene end was trimmed by 4 bases and the J gene end by 1 base; junction bases not matched to a gene: 1. CDR3 length: 13 residues. The CDR3 reads CSVVTGGTDTQYF. The DNA for the CDR3 is TGCAGCGTTGTGACAGGGGGCACAGATACGCAGTATTTT.

This chain connects TRBV4-1 to TRBJ2-7; maybe TRBD1 (6 bases). Germline V gene sequence: CDR1 MGHRA, CDR2 YSYEKL. V lost 5 bases and J lost 2, with 22 bases in between. The CDR3 is made up of 17 amino acids. The CDR3 DNA follows: TGCGCCAGCAGCGGATTCGGGACACCCCAGGCCACCTACGAGCAGTACTTC. Translated, it gives CASSGFGTPQATYEQYF.

The rearrangement joins TRBV5-1 to TRBJ2-3, with 12 bases aligning to TRBD2. The CDR3 runs to 18 residues. Germline CDR1 and CDR2: SGHRS and YFSETQ. V dropped 4 bases and J dropped 0; count of bases not matched to a gene: 9. This chain's CDR3 is CASSGLAGKRGSTDTQYF. The CDR3 DNA follows: TGCGCCAGCAGCGGACTAGCGGGGAAGAGAGGGAGCACAGATACGCAGTATTTT. Drawing the rest from reference TRBV5-1 and TRBJ2-3, the complete variable domain is KAGVTQTPRYLIKTRGQQVTLSCSPISGHRSVSWYQQTPGQGLQFLFEYFSETQRNKGNFPGRFSGRQFSNSRSEMNVSTLELGDSALYLCASSGLAGKRGSTDTQYFGPGTRLTVL.

This rearrangement joins TRBV5-6 to TRBJ1-1; D is uncertain. Germline CDR1 reads SGHDT; CDR2 reads YYEEEE. V was shortened by 0 bases and J by 3 bases, with 12 bases between the two germline ends. The CDR3 covers 15 residues. CDR3 sequence (DNA): TGTGCCAGCAGCTTGGCCCCCGGGATGCACACTGAAGCTTTCTTT. Residues: CASSLAPGMHTEAFF.

This clone appeared once. The V and J genes are TRBV6-5 and TRBJ2-7; D is possibly TRBD1 (5 bases). With 0 bases removed from V and 6 bases from J, the gap between germline ends came to 12 bases. This CDR3 has 14 amino acids. Looked up from germline, CDR1 is MNHEY and CDR2 is SVGAGI. CDR3 nucleotides: TGTGCCAGCAGTTACTCAAACCAGGGCGGCGAGCAGTACTTC. Its translation is CASSYSNQGGEQYF.

The chain uses TRBV6-1 and TRBJ2-3; TRBD2 aligns across 10 bases. Germline V lookup: CDR1 MNHNS, CDR2 SASEGT. This CDR3 region has 15 residues. J lost 2 bases, V lost 6 bases, and 5 bases had no gene match. The CDR3 DNA reads as TGTGCCAGCAGCGGACTAGCGGCGACCACAGATACGCAGTATTTT. Translation gives CASSGLAATTDTQYF.

The CDR3 coding sequence is TGTGCCAGCAGCTTCATTCGGACAGCCTTGAACACTGAAGCTTTCTTT. Translation gives CASSFIRTALNTEAFF. The gene calls are TRBV7-9 and TRBJ1-1; TRBD1 might be the D (6 bases). CDR3 length: 16 residues. Trimming removed 3 bases from V and 0 bases from J, with 14 bases in between. CDR1 and CDR2 (germline): SEHNR, FQNEAQ (reference sequence).

V gene TRBV6-7 combines with J gene TRBJ2-7, with a weak D call TRBD2 (5 bases). TRBV6-7 is noted as an ORF with a role that remains uncertain. The CDR3 runs 18 residues. Trimming shortened V by 6 bases and J by 7 bases, and 31 bases separated the two germline ends. In nucleotides, the CDR3 is TGTGCCAGCAGACCAGTTACCCCGCCGGACGGGGAGCCCAGGGAGCAGTACTTC. Protein product: CASRPVTPPDGEPREQYF.

This chain joins TRBV6-1 and TRBJ1-6; 7 positions agree with TRBD1. Germline CDR1 is MNHNS and CDR2 is SASEGT. CDR3 length: 15 amino acids. The J segment lost 9 bases and the V segment lost 5 bases, leaving 10 bases of the junction unmatched. Here the CDR3 DNA reads TGTGCCAGCAGTTCGCCGGGACAGAACCTTTCACCCCTCCACTTT. Its translation is CASSSPGQNLSPLHF.

The chain has TRBV5-1 and TRBJ2-1; the match to TRBD1 covers 10 bases. CDR1 and CDR2 (germline): SGHRS, YFSETQ. The CDR3 extends over 14 amino acids. V gave up 6 bases and J gave up 7 bases; unmatched junction bases: 7. The CDR3 reads CASKTGQGLNEQFF. The CDR3 DNA follows: TGCGCCAGCAAAACGGGACAGGGGTTAAATGAGCAGTTCTTC. The variable domain in full, with the rest retrieved from reference TRBV5-1 and TRBJ2-1, is KAGVTQTPRYLIKTRGQQVTLSCSPISGHRSVSWYQQTPGQGLQFLFEYFSETQRNKGNFPGRFSGRQFSNSRSEMNVSTLELGDSALYLCASKTGQGLNEQFFGPGTRLTVL.

The chain is built from TRBV5-1 and TRBJ2-3; the D gene is possibly TRBD2 (6 bases). CDR3 length equals 14 residues. Per germline, CDR1 SGHRS and CDR2 YFSETQ. V was clipped by 7 bases and J by 0 bases, with 12 bases between them. CDR3 amino acids: CASRGLASTDTQYF. In DNA, the CDR3 is TGCGCCAGCCGGGGACTGGCTAGCACAGATACGCAGTATTTT.

The chain employs TRBV6-6 and TRBJ2-3; perhaps TRBD2 as D (7 bases). The V end was cut by 5 bases, the J end by 2 bases, with 17 bases between. Germline values: CDR1 MNHNY, CDR2 SVGAGI (reference sequence). The CDR3 length is 16 residues. The CDR3 region is CASSRGAGRHTDTQYF. DNA for the CDR3: TGTGCCAGCAGTCGGGGGGCGGGGCGCCACACAGATACGCAGTATTTT.